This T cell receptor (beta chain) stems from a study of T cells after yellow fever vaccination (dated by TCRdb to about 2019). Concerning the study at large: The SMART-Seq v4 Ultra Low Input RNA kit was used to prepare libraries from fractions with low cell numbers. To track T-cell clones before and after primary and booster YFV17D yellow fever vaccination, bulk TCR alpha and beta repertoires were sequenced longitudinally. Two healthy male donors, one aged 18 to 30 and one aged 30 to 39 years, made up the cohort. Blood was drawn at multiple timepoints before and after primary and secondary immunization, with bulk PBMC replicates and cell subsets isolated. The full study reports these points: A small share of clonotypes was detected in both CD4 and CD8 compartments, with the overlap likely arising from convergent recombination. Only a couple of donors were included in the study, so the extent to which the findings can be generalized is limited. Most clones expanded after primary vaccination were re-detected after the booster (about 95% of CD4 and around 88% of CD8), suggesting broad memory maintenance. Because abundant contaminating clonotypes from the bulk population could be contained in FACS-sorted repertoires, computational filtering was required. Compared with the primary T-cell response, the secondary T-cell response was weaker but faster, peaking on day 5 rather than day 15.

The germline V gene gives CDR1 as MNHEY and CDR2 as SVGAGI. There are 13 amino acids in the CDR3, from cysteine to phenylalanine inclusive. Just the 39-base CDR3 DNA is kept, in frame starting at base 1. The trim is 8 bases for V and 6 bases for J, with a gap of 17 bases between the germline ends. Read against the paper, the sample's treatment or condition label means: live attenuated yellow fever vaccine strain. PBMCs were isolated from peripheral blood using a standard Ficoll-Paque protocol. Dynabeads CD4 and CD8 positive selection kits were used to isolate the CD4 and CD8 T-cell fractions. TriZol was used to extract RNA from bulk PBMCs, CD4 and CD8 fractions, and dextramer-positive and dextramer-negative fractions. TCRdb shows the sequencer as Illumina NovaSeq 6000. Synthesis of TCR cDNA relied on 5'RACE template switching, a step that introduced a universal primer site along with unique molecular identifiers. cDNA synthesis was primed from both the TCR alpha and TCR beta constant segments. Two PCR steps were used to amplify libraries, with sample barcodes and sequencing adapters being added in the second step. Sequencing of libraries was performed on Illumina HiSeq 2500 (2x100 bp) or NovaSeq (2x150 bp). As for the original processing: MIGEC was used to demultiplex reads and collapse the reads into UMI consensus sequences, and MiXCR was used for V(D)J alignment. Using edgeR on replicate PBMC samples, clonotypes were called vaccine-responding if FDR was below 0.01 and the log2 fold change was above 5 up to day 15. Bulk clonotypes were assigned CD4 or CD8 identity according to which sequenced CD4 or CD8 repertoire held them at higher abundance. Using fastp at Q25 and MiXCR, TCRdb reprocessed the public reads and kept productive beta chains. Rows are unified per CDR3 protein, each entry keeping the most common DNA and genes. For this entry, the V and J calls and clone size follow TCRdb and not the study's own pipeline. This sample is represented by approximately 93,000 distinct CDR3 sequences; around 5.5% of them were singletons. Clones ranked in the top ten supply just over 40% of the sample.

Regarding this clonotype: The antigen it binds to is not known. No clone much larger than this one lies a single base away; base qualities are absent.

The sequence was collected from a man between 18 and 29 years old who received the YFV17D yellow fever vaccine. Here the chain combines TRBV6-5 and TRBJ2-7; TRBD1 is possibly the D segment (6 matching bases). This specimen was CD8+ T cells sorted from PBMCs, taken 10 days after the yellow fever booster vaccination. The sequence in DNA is TGTGCCAGCCGCCCGGGCAGGGGCGGCGAGCAGTACTTC. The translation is CASRPGRGGEQYF.